This T cell receptor (beta chain) was documented in a study of cytomegalovirus exposure and HLA in healthy donors. Study results and limitations: The authors confirmed in vitro that three CMV-associated chains were specific for CMV antigens.

This CDR3 is 19 amino acids long. V was pared by 4 bases and J by 4 bases, with 10 bases of the junction left unmatched. The germline gives CDR1 SGHVS, CDR2 FQNEAQ. The primer mix had 60 Vbeta and 13 Jbeta primers. Sequenced by immunoSEQ multiplex PCR; TCRdb stores in-frame clones only, minus some. The sample shows approximately 41,000 clones, 81% of them seen only once. On this clone itself: The antigen is unknown.

Sequencing used PBMCs. This clonotype was obtained from a man aged 50-60 years in good health and CMV-seronegative. The chain combines TRBV7-8 with TRBJ2-1; 16 bases match TRBD2. The CDR3 DNA is TGTGCCAGCAGCTCCCCTAGGGGACTAGCGGGGGGGCCTTACAATGAGCAGTTCTTC. Protein product: CASSSPRGLAGGPYNEQFF.